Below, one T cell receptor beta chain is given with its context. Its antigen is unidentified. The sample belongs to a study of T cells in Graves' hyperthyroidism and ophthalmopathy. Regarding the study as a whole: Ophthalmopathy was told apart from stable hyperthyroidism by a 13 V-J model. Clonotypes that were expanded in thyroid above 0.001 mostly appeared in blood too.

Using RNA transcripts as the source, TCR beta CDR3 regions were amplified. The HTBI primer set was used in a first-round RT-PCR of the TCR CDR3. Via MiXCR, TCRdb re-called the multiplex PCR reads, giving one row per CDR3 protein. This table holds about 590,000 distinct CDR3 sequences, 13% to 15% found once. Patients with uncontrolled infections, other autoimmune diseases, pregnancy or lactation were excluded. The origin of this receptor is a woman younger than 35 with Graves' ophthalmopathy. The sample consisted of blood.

DNA for the CDR3: TGTGCCAGCAGCCCACCCCCCAGGGGTAGGGGTGAAAAACTGTTTTTT. This sequence encodes CASSPPPRGRGEKLFF. V and J are TRBV28 and TRBJ1-4; D might be TRBD1 (6 bases). Trimming took 6 bases from V and 7 from J, leaving 21 bases between them. Germline loops: CDR1 MDHEN, CDR2 SYDVKM. The CDR3 has 16 residues.